The 4 T cell receptor beta chains below were found in one sample sequenced in a study of blood T cell repertoires in COVID-19 (dated by TCRdb to about 2020). Receptor libraries were prepared by the immunoSEQ multiplex PCR assay. Imported from immuneACCESS, the table was reduced by TCRdb to in-frame sequences with V and J called. These copies leave out some clones; in studies compared against another copy, an unresolved V gene accounts for under half, and the cause of the remainder is not known. For this sample there are roughly 300,000 clones; under 90% appear just once. The ten largest clones add up to 3.5% to 4.5% of the sample. The sequenced material came from PBMCs or T cells enriched from blood (not recorded which). The receptors here all came from a man younger than 45 who had recovered from COVID-19.

This rearrangement joins TRBV10-2 to TRBJ1-3; D is possibly TRBD1 (6 bases). Germline loops: CDR1 WSHSY, CDR2 SAAADI. The CDR3 loop spans 15 amino acids. The germline V and J ends were trimmed by 6 bases and 4 bases, with 16 bases remaining between them. CDR3 bases: TGCGCCAGCAGCGCAGGGGATGGCTCAGGAAACACCATATATTTT. It codes for CASSAGDGSGNTIYF.

The rearrangement uses TRBV4-2 and TRBJ2-7; 8 bases match TRBD2. V shed 8 bases, J shed 3 bases, and the junction held 21 bases outside the gene matches. This CDR3 is 18 amino acids long. CDR1 is LGHNA and CDR2 is YNFKEQ in the germline V gene. Here the CDR3 reads CASSSPFGGRSGDYEQYF. The CDR3 DNA reads as TGTGCCAGCTCCAGTCCTTTCGGGGGTCGTAGCGGGGACTACGAGCAGTACTTC.

In DNA form, the CDR3 reads TGTGCCAGCAGCCGGTTGGGAGGAGAGACCCAGTACTTC. It is translated as CASSRLGGETQYF. This chain links TRBV7-6 with TRBJ2-5; D may be TRBD2 (6 bases). From germline, CDR1 is SGHVS and CDR2 FNYEAQ. V was pared by 5 bases and J by 4 bases, with 11 bases between. This CDR3 contains 13 residues.

Only one count was recorded for this clone. This chain joins TRBV14 and TRBJ2-2; 8 bases line up with TRBD1. V trimming: 4 bases; J trimming: 3 bases; junction bases outside the gene matches: 7. The CDR3 has 16 amino acids. Germline assignment: CDR1 SGHDN and CDR2 FVKESK. The CDR3 region has the DNA TGTGCCAGCAGCCGTAGCGACAGGGGTCACACCGGGGAGCTGTTTTTT. Protein sequence: CASSRSDRGHTGELFF.